The 20 T cell receptor beta chains listed next were all sequenced from one sample in a study of breast tumors, draining lymph nodes, adjacent tissues (dated by TCRdb to the mid-2010s). The axillary draining lymph nodes of breast cancer patients were the source of the lymph node samples. Libraries were prepared through multiplex PCR. Reads for this sample came from an Illumina HiSeq 2000. TCRdb took the public reads, trimmed them with fastp at Q25, ran MiXCR for clone calling and kept in-frame beta chains. For every CDR3 protein sequence, its rows merge into one entry that carries the most common genes and DNA. Present in this sample are about 200,000 distinct CDR3 sequences, approximately 30% of which were seen just once. The leading ten clones occupy 4% to 5.5% of the sample. Sequenced sample: axillary lymph node tissue. Receptor source: a female donor with breast cancer. Some clones in this sample may be carry-over from other donors' samples.

J is TRBJ1-2 and V is TRBV7-9; tentatively, D is TRBD1 (6 bases). The V gene's germline CDR1 is SEHNR and CDR2 FQNEAQ (reference sequence). This CDR3 contains 16 residues. V dropped 2 bases and J dropped 14 bases, with 27 bases sitting between them. CDR3 sequence (DNA): TGTGCCAGCAGCTTAAGGGAGGGGGGAAGAGACTATGGCCAAACCTTC. It encodes CASSLREGGRDYGQTF.

The count of this clonotype is one. The chain is built from TRBV7-8 and TRBJ2-1; no clear D. Germline assignment: CDR1 SGHVS and CDR2 FQNEAQ. V was cut by 5 bases and J by 5 bases, with 13 bases left in between. CDR3 length: 14 amino acids. Written as DNA, the CDR3 is TGTGCCAGCAGCGTATCGGAGACGGACAATGAGCAGTTCTTC. The encoded protein is CASSVSETDNEQFF.

V gene TRBV28 combines with J gene TRBJ2-5; D perhaps matches TRBD1 (7 bases). The CDR3 has 14 residues. CDR1 and CDR2 (germline): MDHEN, SYDVKM. V lost 5 bases to trimming and J lost 2 bases, with 12 bases between them. The CDR3 here is CASSLGGQQETQYF. CDR3 bases: TGTGCCAGCAGTCTCGGGGGACAGCAAGAGACCCAGTACTTC.

The chain couples TRBV11-2 to TRBJ2-1, with 11 bases matching TRBD2. The CDR3 has 18 residues. The V and J ends lost 1 base and 2 bases, in that order; junction bases with no gene match: 7. Per germline, CDR1 SGHAT and CDR2 FQNNGV. CDR3 bases: TGTGCCAGCAGCTTAGTAGGCGGGACTAGCGGAGCCTACAATGAGCAGTTCTTC. Translation: CASSLVGGTSGAYNEQFF.

This clonotype was picked up a small number of times. A clone one base away is much larger, so this may be a read error. V usage is TRBV5-1 and J usage is TRBJ2-1, with unresolved D. CDR3 size: 13 residues. Germline V gene lookup returns CDR1 SGHRS and CDR2 YFSETQ. The CDR3 nucleotides read TGCGCCAGCAGCTTCTCCGCGTACAATGACCAGTTCTTC. It specifies CASSFSAYNDQFF.

The rearrangement uses TRBV11-2 and TRBJ2-3; a possible D gene is TRBD1 (5 bases). The CDR3 is 15 amino acids. Deletions cut 7 bases from V and 2 bases from J, with 16 bases between. The germline V gene has CDR1 SGHAT and CDR2 FQNNGV. CDR3 amino acids: CASTATAPNTDTQYF. In DNA form, the CDR3 reads TGTGCCAGCACCGCGACAGCCCCGAACACAGATACGCAGTATTTT.

The chain uses TRBV28 and TRBJ2-7; D could derive from TRBD1 or TRBD2 (5 bases each). Germline CDR1 MDHEN, CDR2 SYDVKM. V lost 5 bases, J lost 6 bases, and 17 bases lay in between. CDR3 length: 14 residues. This CDR3 reads CASSTFAGTGEQYF. Here the CDR3 DNA reads TGTGCCAGCAGTACCTTCGCCGGGACGGGCGAGCAGTACTTC.

This clonotype was seen many times. This rearrangement joins TRBV28 to TRBJ1-6, with 7 bases matching TRBD1. The CDR3 runs 14 residues. CDR1 and CDR2 from the germline V gene are MDHEN and SYDVKM. Germline trimming cut 6 bases from V and 6 bases from J; bases unmatched to any gene: 5. The CDR3 protein is CASSWDSPNSPLHF. The CDR3 bases are TGTGCCAGCAGCTGGGACAGCCCTAATTCACCCCTCCACTTT.

This clonotype was seen repeatedly, ten times or more. J is TRBJ2-5 and V is TRBV5-1; D may match TRBD1 or TRBD2 (5 bases each). CDR3 length: 14 residues. Trimming took off 2 bases at V and 4 bases at J, with 12 bases between the two ends. The germline V gene has CDR1 SGHRS and CDR2 YFSETQ. CDR3 in amino acids: CASSFSERGETQYF. The DNA of the CDR3 is TGCGCCAGCAGCTTCTCCGAGAGGGGAGAGACCCAGTACTTC.

This clonotype was seen at least ten times. The rearrangement uses TRBV20-1 and TRBJ2-1; the D is unclear. Germline CDR1 and CDR2: DFQATT and SNEGSKA (reference sequence). This CDR3 has 15 amino acids. V lost 1 base, J lost 5 bases, and 15 bases lay in between. Written as DNA, the CDR3 is TGCAGTGCTAGAGCTCCCAATAGGGCAAACAATGAGCAGTTCTTC. It codes for CSARAPNRANNEQFF.

This clonotype was seen many times. This chain joins TRBV2 and TRBJ2-5; TRBD2 might be the D (5 bases). CDR3 length: 15 residues. Trimming cost V 8 bases and J 1 base, with 17 bases left between them. CDR1 SNHLY and CDR2 FYNNEI come from the germline V gene. The CDR3 DNA reads TGTGCCAGCGGTTCTGCCGGGGTCCTCCAAGAGACCCAGTACTTC. It translates to CASGSAGVLQETQYF.

This clonotype was picked up a small number of times. The V gene is TRBV3-1, the J gene TRBJ2-7; 9 positions agree with TRBD1. This CDR3 is 14 amino acids long. Germline V gives CDR1 LGHDT, CDR2 YNNKEL (reference sequence). V gave up 3 bases and J gave up 3 bases; unmatched junction bases: 3. The CDR3 sequence: CASSQGTGFYEQYF. The DNA of the CDR3 is TGTGCCAGCAGCCAGGGGACAGGGTTCTACGAGCAGTACTTC.

This clonotype was seen ten or more times. J is TRBJ2-7 and V is TRBV4-3; 8 positions match TRBD1. From germline, CDR1 is LGHNA and CDR2 YSLEER. V dropped 5 bases and J dropped 3; count of bases not matched to a gene: 6. The CDR3 is made up of 14 amino acids. The CDR3 DNA follows: TGCGCCAGCAGCTTTGGACAGGGTGGCTACGAGCAGTACTTC. Protein product: CASSFGQGGYEQYF.

Turning to this clonotype: A much more abundant neighbour one base away suggests this may be a read error. The CDR3 does not end in the conserved phenylalanine or tryptophan, so this is likely a read error. V and J are TRBV7-2 and TRBJ2-5, with 8 bases identical to TRBD1. Unmatched junction bases numbered 3, after V lost 2 bases and J lost 4 bases. CDR3 length: 14 residues. Germline CDR1 reads SGHTA; CDR2 reads FQGNSA. CDR3 in amino acids: CASSLQGARETQYL. The CDR3 DNA follows: TGTGCCAGCAGCTTACAGGGGGCGAGAGAGACCCAGTACCTC.

This clonotype was seen a handful of times. The DNA for the CDR3 is TGTGCCAGCAGTCCCCTCGGGACAGGGCCCGACGTCCTGACTTTC. This sequence encodes CASSPLGTGPDVLTF. The chain couples TRBV6-2 or TRBV6-3 to TRBJ2-6; 9 bases fit TRBD1. This CDR3 is built from 15 residues. The V and J ends lost 5 bases and 11 bases, in that order; junction bases with no gene match: 10. Germline values: CDR1 MNHEY, CDR2 SVGEGT.

This clonotype showed up many times. This rearrangement joins TRBV5-8 to TRBJ2-3, with 11 bases matching TRBD2. Germline assignment: CDR1 SGHTS and CDR2 YDEGEE. The CDR3 is made up of 17 amino acids. Unmatched junction bases numbered 10, after V lost 0 bases and J lost 7 bases. The CDR3 DNA sequence: TGTGCCAGCAGCTTGGTTAGCGGGGGGGCCTCGTGGTATACGCAGTATTTT. Protein: CASSLVSGGASWYTQYF.

The sample holds many counts of this clonotype. The V and J genes are TRBV20-1 and TRBJ2-1; D possibly corresponds to TRBD2 (6 bases). This CDR3 has 14 residues. Germline CDR1 reads DFQATT; CDR2 reads SNEGSKA (reference sequence). V dropped 5 bases and J dropped 3 bases, with 14 bases sitting between them. The CDR3 loop reads CSAEGLAHYNEQFF. CDR3 DNA sequence: TGCAGTGCTGAGGGGCTAGCGCACTACAATGAGCAGTTCTTC.

This clonotype was detected ten times or more. The genes are TRBV7-9 and TRBJ2-5, with D unresolved. This CDR3 is 12 amino acids long. Trimming shortened V by 4 bases and J by 2 bases, and 5 bases separated the two germline ends. CDR1 is SEHNR and CDR2 is FQNEAQ in the germline V gene (reference sequence). The CDR3, as DNA: TGTGCCAGCAGCTCCAAGCAAGAGACCCAGTACTTC. It is translated as CASSSKQETQYF.

This clonotype occurred many times. The V and J genes are TRBV12-3 or TRBV12-4 and TRBJ2-7; D not certain. CDR3 length: 13 amino acids. V lost 3 bases and J 4 bases, leaving 10 bases between the germline ends. This CDR3 reads CASSFRQPYEQYF. The CDR3 region has the DNA TGTGCCAGCAGTTTCAGGCAGCCTTACGAGCAGTACTTC.

This clonotype was recorded at least ten times. V gene TRBV5-4 combines with J gene TRBJ2-7; either TRBD1 or TRBD2 may supply D (5 bases each). The CDR3 sequence is 14 residues long. V was pared by 3 bases and J by 0 bases, with 10 bases between. CDR1 is SGHNT and CDR2 is YYREEE in the germline V gene (reference sequence). The CDR3 nucleotides are TGTGCCAGCAGCTCTAGGGACGGCTCCTACGAGCAGTACTTC. It specifies CASSSRDGSYEQYF.